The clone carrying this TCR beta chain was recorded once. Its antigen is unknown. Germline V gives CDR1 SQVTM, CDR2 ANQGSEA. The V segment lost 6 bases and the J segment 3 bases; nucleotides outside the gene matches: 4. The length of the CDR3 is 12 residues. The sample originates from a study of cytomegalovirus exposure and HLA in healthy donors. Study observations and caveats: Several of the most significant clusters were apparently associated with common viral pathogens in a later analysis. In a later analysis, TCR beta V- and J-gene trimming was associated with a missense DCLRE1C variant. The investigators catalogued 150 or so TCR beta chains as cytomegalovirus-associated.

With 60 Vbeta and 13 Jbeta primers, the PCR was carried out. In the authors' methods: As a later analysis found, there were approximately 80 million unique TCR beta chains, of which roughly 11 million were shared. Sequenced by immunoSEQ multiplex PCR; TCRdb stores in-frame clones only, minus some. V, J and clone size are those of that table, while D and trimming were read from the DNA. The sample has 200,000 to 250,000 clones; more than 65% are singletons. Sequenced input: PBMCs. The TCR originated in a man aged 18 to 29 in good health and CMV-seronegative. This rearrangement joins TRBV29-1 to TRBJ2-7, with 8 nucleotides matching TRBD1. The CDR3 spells CSVGTGYYEQYF. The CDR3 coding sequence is TGCAGCGTCGGGACAGGATACTACGAGCAGTACTTC.